A single T cell receptor (beta chain) is shown here with its context. Its antigen is unknown. There are no base qualities to consult, and no much larger clone falls within one base. The time point label of this sample denotes: roughly 26 weeks on oral tofacitinib. The sample's treatment or condition label, in plain terms: oral pan-JAK inhibitor, 5-10 mg twice daily. Lesional scalp punch biopsies and peripheral blood were obtained from alopecia areata patients. PBMCs were isolated by density centrifugation and stained for CD3, CD4 and CD8, after which CD4+ and CD8+ T cells were sorted on a FACSAria. The sample originates from a study of CD8+ T cells in alopecia areata (dated by TCRdb to 2017 to 2018). Study-wide context: Treated patients were enrolled in an open-label pilot trial of oral tofacitinib, 5 to 10 mg twice daily, for moderate-to-severe alopecia areata. Scalp clonality was compared among normal scalp (n=4), patchy alopecia areata scalp (n=8), and alopecia totalis/universalis scalp (n=8). Disease severity in treated patients was measured with the SALT score, which quantifies the percentage of affected scalp surface area. Amplification of TCRbeta CDR3 regions was done by immunoSEQ multiplex PCR using 35 Vbeta forward primers and 13 Jbeta reverse primers. To study T cell clonal expansion in alopecia areata, the researchers applied high-throughput TCRbeta sequencing to both the C3H/HeJ mouse model and human patients. Patients received tofacitinib for 6 to 18 months and were then followed off drug for 6 months to check for delayed response and recurrence. Biopsies were taken from tofacitinib-treated patients at baseline and again at 4 and 24 weeks into treatment, and several of those patients also had a later scalp biopsy. RNA was obtained with the PAXgene miRNA kit for fixed scalp, the miRNeasy kit for PBMCs, and the RNeasy kit for mouse skin. On the human side, TCRbeta sequencing was run on scalp tissue and on sorted CD4+ and CD8+ peripheral blood T cells from healthy controls and from alopecia areata patients with either patchy or totalis/universalis disease.

From a lookup of the germline V gene, CDR1 and CDR2 are SQVTM and ANQGSEA. The CDR3 runs 13 residues from the cysteine to the phenylalanine. The entry retains the CDR3 DNA only, 39 bases that are in frame from base 1. V ends up 4 bases short and J 9 bases short, with an unmatched junction base count of 9. The protocol used for the library was the immunoSEQ multiplex PCR assay. To provide template for TCR sequencing, every sample had RNA extracted and reverse transcribed into cDNA. SuperScript III was used for first-strand cDNA synthesis, primed with a 2:1 mix of oligo-dT and random hexamers. A synthetic immune receptor repertoire was used to measure amplification bias, and any remaining bias was corrected computationally. The paper's data handling went like this. After raw reads were preprocessed to remove errors, the CDR3 was defined following IMGT conventions as running from the conserved cysteine to phenylalanine. Clonality was computed by normalizing Shannon entropy by log2 of the number of productive unique TCRs and subtracting the result from 1. CD4 or CD8 identity of scalp clones was inferred by cross-referencing scalp TCRbeta sequences with sorted blood CD4 and CD8 repertoires. Not all clones reach the TCRdb copy of this immuneACCESS table, which keeps in-frame sequences only. Checked studies attribute under half of the gap to unresolved V genes and leave the rest unexplained. V and J calls and clone size are copied from that table; D and trimming were computed from the DNA. Present in this sample are some 110,000 clones, roughly 50% of which were seen just once. 9% to 15% of the sample comes from the top ten.

What the work shows at the level of the full study, not this receptor alone: Lesional scalp, especially in alopecia totalis/universalis, showed higher clonality and more expanded CD8+ clones than normal scalp, suggesting antigenic drive. Unlike mouse skin, which is dominated by gammadelta T cells, normal human skin has resident alphabeta T cells that are also sequenced, and this complicates analysis of the scalp TCR repertoire. Many expanded lesional clones were found to persist in scalp and blood during tofacitinib treatment, and relapse after treatment cessation may be partly explained by this persistence. With tofacitinib, both scalp clonality and the number of expanded CD8+ clones among the top 100 scalp clones went down significantly. Because the treated cohort was small and had just a single nonresponder, larger studies are needed to establish links between baseline CD8+ expansion and response. Compared with mice, TCR sequences shared between patients were less clear, possibly partly because of HLA diversity across the patient population.

The sequencing used CD8+ T cells sorted from blood, collected at week 24, from a patient treated with tofacitinib. The sequence came from a human donor with alopecia areata. The V and J segments used are TRBV29-1 and TRBJ2-1; 7 junctional bases match TRBD2. CDR3 protein: CSVGSGEAGEQFF. In nucleotides, the sequence is TGCAGCGTTGGAAGCGGGGAAGCTGGTGAGCAGTTCTTC.